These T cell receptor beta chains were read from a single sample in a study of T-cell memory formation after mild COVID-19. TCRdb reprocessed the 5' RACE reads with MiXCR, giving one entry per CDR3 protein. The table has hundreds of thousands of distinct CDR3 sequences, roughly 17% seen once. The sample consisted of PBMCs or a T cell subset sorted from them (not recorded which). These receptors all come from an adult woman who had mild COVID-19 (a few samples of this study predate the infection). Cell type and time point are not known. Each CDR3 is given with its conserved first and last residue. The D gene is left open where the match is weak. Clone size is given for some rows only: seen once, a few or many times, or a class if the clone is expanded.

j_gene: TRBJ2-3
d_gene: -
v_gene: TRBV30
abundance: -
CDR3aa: CAWSGTSAEQYF
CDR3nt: TGTGCCTGGAGTGGGACTTCGGCGGAGCAGTATTTT

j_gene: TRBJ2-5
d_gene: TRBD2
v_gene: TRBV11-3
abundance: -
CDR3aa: CASSLALREKVIETQYF
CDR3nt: TGTGCCAGCAGCTTAGCTCTGCGGGAGAAGGTTATAGAGACCCAGTACTTC

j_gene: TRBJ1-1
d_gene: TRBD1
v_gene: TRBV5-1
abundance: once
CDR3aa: CASSSGTEPGEAFF
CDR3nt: TGCGCCAGCAGCTCCGGGACAGAACCTGGTGAAGCTTTCTTT

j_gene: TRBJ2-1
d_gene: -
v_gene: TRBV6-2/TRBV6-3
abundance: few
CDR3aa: CASSFLSAFNEQFF
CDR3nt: TGTGCCAGCAGTTTTCTGTCGGCCTTCAATGAGCAGTTCTTC

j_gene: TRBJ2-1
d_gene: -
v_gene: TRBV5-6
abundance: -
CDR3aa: CASSLDVRTFNEQFF
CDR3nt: TGTGCCAGCAGCCTAGACGTCCGCACATTCAATGAGCAGTTCTTC

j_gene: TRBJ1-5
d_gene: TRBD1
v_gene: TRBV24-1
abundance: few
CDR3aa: CATSGTGPNQPQHF
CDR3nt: TGTGCCACCAGTGGGACAGGGCCCAATCAGCCCCAGCATTTT

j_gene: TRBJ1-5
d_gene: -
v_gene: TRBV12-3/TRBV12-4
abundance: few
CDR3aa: CASSSGTDSAQPQHF
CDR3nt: TGTGCCAGCAGTTCGGGGACCGACAGTGCTCAGCCCCAGCATTTT

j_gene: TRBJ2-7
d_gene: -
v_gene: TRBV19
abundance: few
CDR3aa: CASSTHLGAYEQYF
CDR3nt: TGTGCCAGTAGTACCCACTTGGGTGCCTACGAGCAGTACTTC

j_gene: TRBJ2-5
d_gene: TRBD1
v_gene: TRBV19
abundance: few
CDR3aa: CASSNPYRGLIGETQYF
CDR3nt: TGTGCCAGTAGTAACCCCTACAGGGGGCTAATCGGTGAGACCCAGTACTTC

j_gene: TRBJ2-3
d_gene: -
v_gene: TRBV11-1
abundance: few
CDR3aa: CASSWGRKDTQYF
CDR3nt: TGTGCCAGCAGCTGGGGAAGAAAGGATACGCAGTATTTT

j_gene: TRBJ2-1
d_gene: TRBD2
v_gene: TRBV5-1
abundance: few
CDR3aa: CASSVGGAEVGEQFF
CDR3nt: TGCGCCAGCAGCGTCGGGGGGGCCGAGGTCGGTGAGCAGTTCTTC

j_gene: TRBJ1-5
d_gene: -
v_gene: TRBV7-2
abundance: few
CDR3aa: CASSQELISGNSWGQPQHF
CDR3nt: TGTGCCAGCAGCCAAGAACTAATCAGCGGAAATTCGTGGGGTCAGCCCCAGCATTTT

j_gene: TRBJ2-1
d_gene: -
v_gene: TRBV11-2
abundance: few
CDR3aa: CASSLEESSYNEQFF
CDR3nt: TGTGCCAGCAGCTTAGAGGAGAGCTCCTACAATGAGCAGTTCTTC

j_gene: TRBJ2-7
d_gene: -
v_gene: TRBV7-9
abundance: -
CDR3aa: CASRGPSDYEQYF
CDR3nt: TGTGCCAGCAGAGGTCCTAGCGACTACGAGCAGTACTTC

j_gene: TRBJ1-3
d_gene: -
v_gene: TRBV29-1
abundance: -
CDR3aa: CSVRGAGNTIYF
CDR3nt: TGCAGCGTTCGGGGGGCTGGAAACACCATATATTTT

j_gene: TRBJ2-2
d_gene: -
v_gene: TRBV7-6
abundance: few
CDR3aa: CASSLNSDTGELFF
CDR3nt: TGTGCCAGCAGCTTAAACTCGGACACCGGGGAGCTGTTTTTT

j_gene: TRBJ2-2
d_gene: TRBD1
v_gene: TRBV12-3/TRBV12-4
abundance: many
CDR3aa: CASSAYSGTGYTGELFF
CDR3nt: TGTGCCAGCAGTGCATATTCCGGGACAGGTTACACCGGGGAGCTGTTTTTT

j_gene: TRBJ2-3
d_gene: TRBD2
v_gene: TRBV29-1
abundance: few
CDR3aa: CSVAGLAGSTDTQYF
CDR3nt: TGCAGCGTTGCGGGGCTAGCGGGAAGCACAGATACGCAGTATTTT

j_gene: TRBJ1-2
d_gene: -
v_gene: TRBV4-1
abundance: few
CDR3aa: CASSGSDRQSSYGYTF
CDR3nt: TGCGCCAGCAGCGGAAGTGACAGGCAGTCCAGCTATGGCTACACCTTC

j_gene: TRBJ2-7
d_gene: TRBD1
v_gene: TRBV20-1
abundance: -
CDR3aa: CSATDREPYEQYF
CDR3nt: TGCAGTGCCACGGACAGGGAACCCTACGAGCAGTACTTC

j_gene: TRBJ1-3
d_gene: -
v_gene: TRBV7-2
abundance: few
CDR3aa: CASSPMRYSSGNTIYF
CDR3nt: TGTGCCAGCAGCCCCATGCGGTATAGCTCTGGAAACACCATATATTTT

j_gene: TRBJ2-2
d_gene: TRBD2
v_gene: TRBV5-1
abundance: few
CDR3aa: CASSTGLAGETGELFF
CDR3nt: TGCGCCAGCAGCACGGGACTAGCGGGGGAAACCGGGGAGCTGTTTTTT

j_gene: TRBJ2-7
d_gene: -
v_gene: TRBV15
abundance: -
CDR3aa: CATSRGDGSTYEQYF
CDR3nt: TGTGCCACCAGCCGCGGGGACGGTAGCACCTACGAGCAGTACTTC

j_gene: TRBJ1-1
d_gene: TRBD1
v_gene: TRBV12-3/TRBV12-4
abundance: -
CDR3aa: CASSHPRTGGVITEAFF
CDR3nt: TGTGCCAGCAGTCATCCCAGGACAGGGGGAGTTATCACTGAAGCTTTCTTT

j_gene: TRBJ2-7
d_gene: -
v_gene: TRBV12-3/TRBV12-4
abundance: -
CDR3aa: CASSASLGRGFSEQYF
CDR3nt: TGTGCCAGCAGTGCCTCGCTTGGACGGGGGTTTTCCGAGCAGTACTTC